These T cell receptor beta chains were read from a single sample in a study of shared clonotypes between healthy human individuals. Some clones are missing from TCRdb's copy, which holds only in-frame ones; the method was immunoSEQ multiplex PCR. The table has roughly 1 million clones, approximately 72% seen once; the top ten hold about 1.5%. Specimen: memory CD4+ T cells sorted from blood. These receptors came from a young man in good health. CDR3s include the opening cysteine and the closing phenylalanine or tryptophan. A D gene is named only where the DNA matches it firmly. Where a row states a size, it is once, few, many or the class of an expanded clone; other rows omit it.

J gene: TRBJ1-4; V gene: TRBV2; clone size: -; D gene: TRBD1; CDR3 protein: CASRDRRGTEAKLFF; CDR3 DNA: TGTGCCAGCAGGGACAGGAGGGGAACCGAAGCAAAACTGTTTTTT
J gene: TRBJ2-7; V gene: TRBV7-8; clone size: -; D gene: -; CDR3 protein: CASSLGGAGEQYF; CDR3 DNA: TGTGCCAGCAGCTTAGGCGGAGCGGGTGAGCAGTACTTC
J gene: TRBJ2-7; V gene: TRBV2; clone size: -; D gene: TRBD1; CDR3 protein: CASSGQGRLGEQYF; CDR3 DNA: TGTGCCAGCAGTGGACAGGGTCGTCTCGGAGAGCAGTACTTC
J gene: TRBJ1-6; V gene: TRBV19; clone size: -; D gene: -; CDR3 protein: CASSTETGHNSPLHF; CDR3 DNA: TGTGCCAGTAGCACTGAAACAGGGCATAATTCACCCCTCCACTTT
J gene: TRBJ2-5; V gene: TRBV10-3; clone size: -; D gene: -; CDR3 protein: CAISGNQQETQYF; CDR3 DNA: TGTGCCATCAGTGGAAACCAACAAGAGACCCAGTACTTC
J gene: TRBJ1-5; V gene: TRBV30; clone size: few; D gene: -; CDR3 protein: CAWSVGTDLNQPQHF; CDR3 DNA: TGTGCCTGGAGTGTAGGGACGGATCTCAATCAGCCCCAGCATTTT
J gene: TRBJ2-3; V gene: TRBV28; clone size: -; D gene: -; CDR3 protein: CAAHGGRGTDTQYF; CDR3 DNA: TGTGCCGCCCATGGAGGGCGGGGCACAGATACGCAGTATTTT
J gene: TRBJ1-2; V gene: TRBV18; clone size: -; D gene: TRBD1; CDR3 protein: CASSPRTGNENGYTF; CDR3 DNA: TGTGCCAGCTCACCACGGACAGGAAATGAGAATGGCTACACCTTC
J gene: TRBJ2-5; V gene: TRBV5-1; clone size: -; D gene: -; CDR3 protein: CASSLASSRTGTQYF; CDR3 DNA: TGCGCCAGCAGCTTGGCATCTAGCAGGACCGGGACCCAGTACTTC
J gene: TRBJ1-5; V gene: TRBV10-2; clone size: -; D gene: -; CDR3 protein: CASSGTSNQPQHF; CDR3 DNA: TGCGCCAGCAGCGGGACGAGCAATCAGCCCCAGCATTTT
J gene: TRBJ1-3; V gene: TRBV9; clone size: -; D gene: TRBD1; CDR3 protein: CASSSRDSFSGNTIYF; CDR3 DNA: TGTGCCAGCAGCTCCCGGGACAGCTTCTCTGGAAACACCATATATTTT
J gene: TRBJ1-1; V gene: TRBV19; clone size: -; D gene: -; CDR3 protein: CASRVRDEAFF; CDR3 DNA: TGTGCCAGTAGGGTCAGAGATGAAGCTTTCTTT
J gene: TRBJ1-6; V gene: TRBV23-1; clone size: -; D gene: TRBD1; CDR3 protein: CASSQTHGQGRSPLHF; CDR3 DNA: TGCGCCAGCAGTCAAACCCATGGACAGGGGCGTTCACCCCTCCACTTT
J gene: TRBJ2-3; V gene: TRBV18; clone size: -; D gene: -; CDR3 protein: CASSREIGADTQYF; CDR3 DNA: TGTGCCAGCTCACGGGAGATCGGGGCAGATACGCAGTATTTT
J gene: TRBJ2-3; V gene: TRBV15; clone size: few; D gene: TRBD2; CDR3 protein: CATSRVAGGGTDTQYF; CDR3 DNA: TGTGCCACCAGCAGAGTCGCGGGGGGCGGCACAGATACGCAGTATTTT
J gene: TRBJ1-1; V gene: TRBV7-9; clone size: -; D gene: -; CDR3 protein: CASSSLQGKMTEAFF; CDR3 DNA: TGTGCCAGCAGCTCATTACAGGGAAAAATGACTGAAGCTTTCTTT
J gene: TRBJ2-7; V gene: TRBV11-2; clone size: once; D gene: TRBD2; CDR3 protein: CASSLGLLAGGRVYEQYF; CDR3 DNA: TGTGCCAGCAGCTTAGGTCTTCTAGCGGGAGGAAGAGTGTACGAGCAGTACTTC
J gene: TRBJ2-3; V gene: TRBV6-5; clone size: -; D gene: TRBD2; CDR3 protein: CASRRLAFGTDTQYF; CDR3 DNA: TGTGCCAGCAGAAGACTAGCGTTCGGCACAGATACGCAGTATTTT
J gene: TRBJ1-1; V gene: TRBV28; clone size: many; D gene: -; CDR3 protein: CASNPPPLTEAFF; CDR3 DNA: TGTGCCAGCAACCCCCCCCCTTTGACTGAAGCTTTCTTT
J gene: TRBJ2-3; V gene: TRBV18; clone size: -; D gene: TRBD2; CDR3 protein: CASSLMTSPPDTQYF; CDR3 DNA: TGTGCCAGCTCACTAATGACTAGCCCGCCAGATACGCAGTATTTT
J gene: TRBJ1-4; V gene: TRBV9; clone size: -; D gene: -; CDR3 protein: CASSGDLAEKLFF; CDR3 DNA: TGTGCCAGCAGCGGTGACCTGGCTGAAAAACTGTTTTTT
J gene: TRBJ2-1; V gene: TRBV30; clone size: few; D gene: -; CDR3 protein: CAWGSYSYNEQFF; CDR3 DNA: TGTGCCTGGGGGTCATACTCCTACAATGAGCAGTTCTTC
J gene: TRBJ1-2; V gene: TRBV30; clone size: -; D gene: -; CDR3 protein: CAWSLKPDGAVLKGYTF; CDR3 DNA: TGTGCCTGGAGCTTAAAACCCGACGGGGCGGTTTTAAAGGGCTACACCTTC
J gene: TRBJ2-2; V gene: TRBV6-6; clone size: -; D gene: -; CDR3 protein: CASRSFPTGELFF; CDR3 DNA: TGTGCCAGCAGGTCCTTTCCCACCGGGGAGCTGTTTTTT
J gene: TRBJ1-1; V gene: TRBV6-5; clone size: -; D gene: -; CDR3 protein: CASSSVNTEAFF; CDR3 DNA: TGTGCCAGCAGTTCAGTTAACACTGAAGCTTTCTTT
J gene: TRBJ2-7; V gene: TRBV28; clone size: -; D gene: TRBD1; CDR3 protein: CASSPTRQGDEQYF; CDR3 DNA: TGTGCCAGCAGCCCCACCCGCCAGGGGGACGAGCAGTACTTC
J gene: TRBJ1-2; V gene: TRBV5-1; clone size: -; D gene: -; CDR3 protein: CASTRGGEDYGYTF; CDR3 DNA: TGCGCCAGCACCCGAGGGGGGGAGGACTATGGCTACACCTTC
J gene: TRBJ2-5; V gene: TRBV7-2; clone size: -; D gene: TRBD1; CDR3 protein: CASSLDRAQYF; CDR3 DNA: TGTGCCAGCAGCCTGGACAGGGCCCAGTACTTC
J gene: TRBJ1-6; V gene: TRBV5-5; clone size: -; D gene: -; CDR3 protein: CASSPLELTVNSPLHF; CDR3 DNA: TGTGCCAGCAGCCCGCTAGAATTGACAGTAAATTCACCCCTCCACTTT
J gene: TRBJ2-7; V gene: TRBV10-3; clone size: -; D gene: TRBD1; CDR3 protein: CAISESQGAPHEQYF; CDR3 DNA: TGTGCCATCAGTGAGTCCCAGGGGGCACCCCACGAGCAGTACTTC
J gene: TRBJ1-5; V gene: TRBV6-1; clone size: -; D gene: -; CDR3 protein: CASSEGKKPQHF; CDR3 DNA: TGTGCCAGCAGTGAAGGCAAAAAGCCCCAGCATTTT
J gene: TRBJ1-6; V gene: TRBV19; clone size: -; D gene: -; CDR3 protein: CASSDGPYNSPLHF; CDR3 DNA: TGTGCCAGTAGTGACGGCCCATATAATTCACCCCTCCACTTT
J gene: TRBJ1-4; V gene: TRBV9; clone size: few; D gene: -; CDR3 protein: CASTGPGEGEKLFF; CDR3 DNA: TGTGCCAGCACCGGACCTGGTGAAGGTGAAAAACTGTTTTTT
J gene: TRBJ2-1; V gene: TRBV7-8; clone size: -; D gene: TRBD2; CDR3 protein: CASSLGISGSSYNEQFF; CDR3 DNA: TGTGCCAGCAGCTTAGGGATTAGCGGGAGCTCCTACAATGAGCAGTTCTTC
J gene: TRBJ2-2; V gene: TRBV25-1; clone size: once; D gene: -; CDR3 protein: CASRWGRADTGELFF; CDR3 DNA: TGTGCCAGCAGATGGGGCCGGGCAGACACCGGGGAGCTGTTTTTT
J gene: TRBJ2-1; V gene: TRBV25-1; clone size: -; D gene: -; CDR3 protein: CASSEWLGRPSSYNEQFF; CDR3 DNA: TGTGCCAGCAGTGAATGGTTAGGGAGGCCCAGCTCCTACAATGAGCAGTTCTTC
J gene: TRBJ2-7; V gene: TRBV19; clone size: -; D gene: -; CDR3 protein: CATSRQWKSYEQYF; CDR3 DNA: TGTGCCACTTCCCGGCAGTGGAAATCCTACGAGCAGTACTTC
J gene: TRBJ1-2; V gene: TRBV5-1; clone size: -; D gene: -; CDR3 protein: CASSFTGNYYGYTF; CDR3 DNA: TGCGCCAGCAGCTTCACAGGAAACTACTATGGCTACACCTTC
J gene: TRBJ2-2; V gene: TRBV6-5; clone size: -; D gene: TRBD1; CDR3 protein: CASSRDRATGELFF; CDR3 DNA: TGTGCCAGCAGTCGGGACAGAGCCACCGGGGAGCTGTTTTTT
J gene: TRBJ1-2; V gene: TRBV2; clone size: few; D gene: -; CDR3 protein: CASSVDSSNYGYTF; CDR3 DNA: TGTGCCAGCAGTGTAGACAGCTCTAACTATGGCTACACCTTC
J gene: TRBJ1-6; V gene: TRBV6-1; clone size: -; D gene: TRBD1; CDR3 protein: CASSENGQGSSPLHF; CDR3 DNA: TGTGCCAGCAGTGAAAACGGACAGGGAAGTTCACCCCTCCACTTT
J gene: TRBJ2-1; V gene: TRBV7-2; clone size: -; D gene: -; CDR3 protein: CASSPWDRGEQFF; CDR3 DNA: TGTGCCAGCAGCCCTTGGGACCGTGGTGAGCAGTTCTTC
J gene: TRBJ2-2; V gene: TRBV7-2; clone size: -; D gene: -; CDR3 protein: CASSLGAAGNTGELFF; CDR3 DNA: TGTGCCAGCAGCTTAGGAGCAGCGGGGAACACCGGGGAGCTGTTTTTT
J gene: TRBJ2-1; V gene: TRBV18; clone size: -; D gene: -; CDR3 protein: CASSPMVEQFF; CDR3 DNA: TGTGCCAGCTCACCAATGGTTGAGCAGTTCTTC
J gene: TRBJ2-1; V gene: TRBV15; clone size: -; D gene: -; CDR3 protein: CATTRGSSYNEQFF; CDR3 DNA: TGTGCCACCACGAGGGGGAGCTCCTACAATGAGCAGTTCTTC
J gene: TRBJ2-4; V gene: TRBV28; clone size: -; D gene: -; CDR3 protein: CASSNSGSKNIQYF; CDR3 DNA: TGTGCCAGCAGTAACTCGGGCTCTAAAAACATTCAGTACTTC
J gene: TRBJ1-1; V gene: TRBV19; clone size: -; D gene: TRBD1; CDR3 protein: CASSDLGGWNTEAFF; CDR3 DNA: TGTGCCAGTAGTGATCTAGGGGGCTGGAACACTGAAGCTTTCTTT
J gene: TRBJ2-5; V gene: TRBV6-1; clone size: few; D gene: -; CDR3 protein: CASSDRTGTIHGTGETQYF; CDR3 DNA: TGTGCCAGCAGTGATCGGACCGGGACAATTCACGGAACGGGAGAGACCCAGTACTTC